These T cell receptor beta chains were read from a single sample in a study of blood T cell repertoires in COVID-19. Generated by immunoSEQ multiplex PCR, the TCRdb table keeps only in-frame clones and is missing some. The data show tens of thousands of clones, about 90% seen once. Specimen: peripheral blood. The receptors here all came from a human donor with active COVID-19. The donor label of this sample is uncertain. Each CDR3 is given with its conserved first and last residue.

TRBJ2-5 | TRBV9 | CASSVRAAWGEETQYF
TRBJ1-4 | TRBV9 | CASSAFWKRSTNEKLFF
TRBJ1-1 | TRBV15 | CATSRVSGEAFF
TRBJ1-1 | TRBV15 | CATSRSLELVAFF
TRBJ1-1 | TRBV29-1 | CSSGSGTEAFF
TRBJ2-5 | TRBV7-2 | CASSQRQGGQETQYF
TRBJ2-5 | TRBV7-2 | CASSLVYSETQYF
TRBJ2-7 | TRBV7-2 | CASSPSRTGGFRYEQYF
TRBJ2-7 | TRBV5-1 | CASRRESYEQYF
TRBJ2-3 | TRBV2 | CASSPRADTQYF
TRBJ1-3 | TRBV11-3 | CASRNSGSGNTIYF
TRBJ2-2 | TRBV7-6 | CASSLLLAENTGELFF
TRBJ2-7 | TRBV24-1 | CATSDLSAEGSYEQYF
TRBJ1-5 | TRBV28 | CASSKRQGSQPQHF
TRBJ2-5 | TRBV5-1 | CASSSEGQEETQYF
TRBJ2-1 | TRBV7-9 | CASSNPQASLNEQFF
TRBJ1-1 | TRBV3-1/TRBV3-2 | CASSPSLLGQSMNTEAFF
TRBJ1-4 | TRBV4-2 | CASSQASVSTNEKLFF
TRBJ2-7 | TRBV7-9 | CASSTSRDRNLYEQYF
TRBJ2-7 | TRBV7-2 | CASSAGGGQYF
TRBJ2-1 | TRBV7-6 | CASSPGTGGSYNEQFF
TRBJ2-5 | TRBV29-1 | CSVEGGASGLDRETQYF
TRBJ1-1 | TRBV7-9 | CASSLGPRRMAFF
TRBJ1-3 | TRBV9 | CASSVASSGNTIYF
TRBJ1-5 | TRBV19 | CASSIGAGNQPQHF
TRBJ2-7 | TRBV2 | CASSGQGTFYEQYF
TRBJ2-3 | TRBV6-1 | CASSEGTGGVDTQYF
TRBJ2-7 | TRBV27 | CASSWTGYSYEQYF
TRBJ1-1 | TRBV7-3 | CASSQQRNTEAFF
TRBJ2-7 | TRBV5-4 | CASSLAGTRKSYEQYF
TRBJ1-1 | TRBV6-5 | CASGSRREAFF
TRBJ1-1 | TRBV2 | CASSEAVNTEAFF
TRBJ2-7 | TRBV10-3 | CAISESLQGYEQYF
TRBJ2-3 | TRBV24-1 | CATSDPRGPGDTQYF
TRBJ1-6 | TRBV5-5 | CASSLRTGGNSPLHF
TRBJ2-7 | TRBV3-1/TRBV3-2 | CASSQPGTAYEQYF
TRBJ2-3 | TRBV13 | CASSPQGGSTDTQYF
TRBJ2-5 | TRBV6-2/TRBV6-3 | CASSYRESETQYF
TRBJ1-5 | TRBV21-1 | CASTLAGLQPQHF
TRBJ2-2 | TRBV11-2 | CASTPTLAGGFTGELFF
TRBJ2-3 | TRBV2 | CASSSETGGVDTQYF
TRBJ1-6 | TRBV28 | CASRQQGHNSPLHF
TRBJ2-1 | TRBV28 | CASRTGTRYNEQFF
TRBJ2-4 | TRBV5-5 | CASSQTSFENIQYF
TRBJ1-1 | TRBV5-6 | CASSFMNTEAFF
TRBJ1-2 | TRBV2 | CASIQGGRVLPNYGYTF
TRBJ2-5 | TRBV5-1 | CASSPGVRQTQYF
TRBJ2-2 | TRBV4-3 | CASSQDRPGWELNTGELFF